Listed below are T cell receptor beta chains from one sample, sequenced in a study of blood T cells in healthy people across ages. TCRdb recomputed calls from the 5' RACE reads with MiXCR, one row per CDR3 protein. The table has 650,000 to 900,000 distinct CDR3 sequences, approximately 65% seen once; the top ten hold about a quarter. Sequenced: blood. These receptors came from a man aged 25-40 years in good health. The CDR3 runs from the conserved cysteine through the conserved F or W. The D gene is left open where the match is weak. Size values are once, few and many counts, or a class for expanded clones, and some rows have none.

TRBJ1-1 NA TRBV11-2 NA TGTGCCAGCAGCTTAATAGATATACAGCTGGGACACCCGATGAGAGAGTGGACTGAAGCTTTCTTT CASSLIDIQLGHPMREWTEAFF
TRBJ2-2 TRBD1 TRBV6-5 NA TGTGCCAGCACCCAACAGGGGTCCACCGGGGAGCTGTTTTTT CASTQQGSTGELFF
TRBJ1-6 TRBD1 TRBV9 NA TGTGCCAGCAGCGTAGAAGACAGGGGGTATTATAATTCACCCCTCCACTTT CASSVEDRGYYNSPLHF
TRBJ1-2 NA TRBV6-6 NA TGTGCCAGCAGTTACGGGGCCCGGGACTCTCACCTCTATGGCTACACCTTC CASSYGARDSHLYGYTF
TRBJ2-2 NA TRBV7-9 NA TGTGCCAGCTCGGGTGGCGGGGAGCTGTTTTTT CASSGGGELFF
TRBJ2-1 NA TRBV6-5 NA TGTGCCAGCAGGCCTACCTCAGGGTCTGTCTTGGGGGAGCAGTTCTTC CASRPTSGSVLGEQFF
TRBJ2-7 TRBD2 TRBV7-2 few TGTGCCAGCAGCTACCAGGGACTAGCGGGGGGCGAGCAGTACTTC CASSYQGLAGGEQYF
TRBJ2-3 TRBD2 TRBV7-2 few TGTGCCAGCAGCCCCACGGGGGGGGCCCCCACAGATACGCAGTATTTT CASSPTGGAPTDTQYF
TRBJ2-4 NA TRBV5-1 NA TGCGCCAGCAGCTTGGGAGTCGGGGCTTGGGAGCTACCAACCTACAAGCAGTACTTC CASSLGVGAWELPTYKQYF
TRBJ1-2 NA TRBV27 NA TGTGCCAGCAGTTTCTCGGGGGGTGTCTATGGCTACACCTTC CASSFSGGVYGYTF
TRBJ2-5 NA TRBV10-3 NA TGTGCCATCAGTGAGTTAAGGGTACAGCAAGAGACCCAGTACTTC CAISELRVQQETQYF
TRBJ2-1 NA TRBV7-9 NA TGTGCCAGCAGCTTAGAGTACAGGGTAGTTGAGCAGTTCTTC CASSLEYRVVEQFF
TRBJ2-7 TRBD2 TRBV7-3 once TGTGCCAGCAGCTCAAGCGGGGGGGCCTTCGATGAGCAGTACTTC CASSSSGGAFDEQYF
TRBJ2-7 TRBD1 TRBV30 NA TGTGCCTGGGGGACAGCCAGCTACGAGCAGTACTTC CAWGTASYEQYF
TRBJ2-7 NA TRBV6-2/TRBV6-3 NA TGTGCCAGCAGTTACGACGCAGGAGAATCCTACGAGCAGTACTTC CASSYDAGESYEQYF
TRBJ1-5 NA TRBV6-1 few TGTGCCAGTACTGGGGTCGTCCATCAGCCCCAGCATTTT CASTGVVHQPQHF
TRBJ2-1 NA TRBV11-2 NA TGTGCCAGCAGCCACATCGGACCCCGGCAAGCCTACAATGAGCAGTTCTTC CASSHIGPRQAYNEQFF
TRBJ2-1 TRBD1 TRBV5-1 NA TGCGCCAGCAGCTCCGGGACAGGGTTATACAATGAGCAGTTCTTC CASSSGTGLYNEQFF
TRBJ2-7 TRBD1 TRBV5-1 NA TGCGCCAGCAGCGTAACCGGGACAGCCTCCTACGAGCAGTACTTC CASSVTGTASYEQYF
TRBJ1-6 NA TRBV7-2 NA TGTGCCAGCAGCAACCAAAGGGGTAGCGATTCACCCCTCCACTTT CASSNQRGSDSPLHF
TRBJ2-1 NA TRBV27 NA TGTGCCAGCAGTTTATCGGGACAAGGACGGTCCTACAATGAGCAGTTCTTC CASSLSGQGRSYNEQFF
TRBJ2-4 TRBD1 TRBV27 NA TGTGCCTGCAGTTTCGGGACAGGGGACTACGGGCAGTACTTC CACSFGTGDYGQYF
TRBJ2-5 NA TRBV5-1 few TGCGCCAGCAGCGAGACACCTACCCAAGAGACCCAGTACTTC CASSETPTQETQYF
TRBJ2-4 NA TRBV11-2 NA TGTGCCAGCAGCTTAGATTGGGACCAGAGAATTCAGTACTTC CASSLDWDQRIQYF
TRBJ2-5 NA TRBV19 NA TGTGCCAGTAGTCTCAGGGCCCGAGGGGCCCAGTACTTC CASSLRARGAQYF
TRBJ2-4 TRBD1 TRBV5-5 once TGTGCCAGCGCTGGGGGACAGTTAAACATTCAGTACTTC CASAGGQLNIQYF
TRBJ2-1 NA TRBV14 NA TGTGCCAGCAGCCATGGTCGGGGGTTTGAGCAGTTCTTC CASSHGRGFEQFF
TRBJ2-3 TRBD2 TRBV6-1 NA TGTGCCAGCAGTCTAGCGGGGATCACAGATACGCAGTTTTTT CASSLAGITDTQFF